This entry features one T cell receptor (beta chain) sequence. The antigen is undetermined. The sample is drawn from a study of OX40 agonist ivuxolimab in advanced cancers. This CDR3 region has 17 residues. Germline CDR1 MGHRA, CDR2 YSYEKL. V gave up 0 bases and J gave up 0 bases; unmatched junction bases: 5. The protocol was immunoSEQ multiplex PCR, while the TCRdb copy is restricted to in-frame clones and leaves out a portion. The sample has tens of thousands of clones, over 80% seen once. Study-level results: The authors also found low normalized T-cell clonal expansion in some nonresponders.

V usage is TRBV4-1 and J usage is TRBJ2-1, with 7 bases that match TRBD2. Material: CD4+ or CD8+ T cells sorted from blood, obtained in a trial of the OX40 agonist ivuxolimab. The receptor was derived from an adult with an advanced solid tumor such as melanoma, head and neck, liver or kidney cancer. The CDR3 reads CASSQDQRGTSYNEQFF. The DNA for the CDR3 is TGCGCCAGCAGCCAAGATCAGCGGGGAACCTCCTACAATGAGCAGTTCTTC.